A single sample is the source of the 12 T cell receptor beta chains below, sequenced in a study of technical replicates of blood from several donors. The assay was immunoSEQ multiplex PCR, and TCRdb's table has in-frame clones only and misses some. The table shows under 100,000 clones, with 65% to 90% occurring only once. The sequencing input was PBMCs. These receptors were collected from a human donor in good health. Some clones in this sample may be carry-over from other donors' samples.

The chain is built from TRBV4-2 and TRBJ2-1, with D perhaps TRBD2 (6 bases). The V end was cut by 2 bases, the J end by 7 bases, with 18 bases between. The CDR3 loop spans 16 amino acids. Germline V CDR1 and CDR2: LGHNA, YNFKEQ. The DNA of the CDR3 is TGTGCCAGCAGCCAAATGGGTAGCGGAGAGGGTAATGAGCAGTTCTTC. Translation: CASSQMGSGEGNEQFF.

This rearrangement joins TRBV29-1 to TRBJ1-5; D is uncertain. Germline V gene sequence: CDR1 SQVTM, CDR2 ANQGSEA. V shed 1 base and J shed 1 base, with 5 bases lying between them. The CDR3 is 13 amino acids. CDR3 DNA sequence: TGCAGCGTTGAAGTCCAGAGCAATCAGCCCCAGCATTTT. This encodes CSVEVQSNQPQHF.

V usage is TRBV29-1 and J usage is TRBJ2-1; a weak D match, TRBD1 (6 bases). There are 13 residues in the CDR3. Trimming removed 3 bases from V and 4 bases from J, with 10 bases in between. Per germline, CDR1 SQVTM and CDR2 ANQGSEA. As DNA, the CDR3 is TGCAGCGTTGAGGACAGCCTTTACAATGAGCAGTTCTTC. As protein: CSVEDSLYNEQFF.

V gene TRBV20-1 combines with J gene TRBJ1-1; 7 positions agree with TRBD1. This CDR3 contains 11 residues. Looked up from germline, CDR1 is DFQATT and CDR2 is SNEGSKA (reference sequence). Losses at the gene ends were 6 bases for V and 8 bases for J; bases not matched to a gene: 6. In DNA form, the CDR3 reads TGCAGTGCCGCACCGGGACAGGAAGCTTTCTTT. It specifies CSAAPGQEAFF.

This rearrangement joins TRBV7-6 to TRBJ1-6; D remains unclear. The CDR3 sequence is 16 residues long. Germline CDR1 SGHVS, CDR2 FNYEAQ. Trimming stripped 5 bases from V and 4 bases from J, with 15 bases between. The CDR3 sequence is CASSNRLRGYNSPLHF. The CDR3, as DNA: TGTGCCAGCAGCAACCGTTTACGGGGATATAATTCACCCCTCCACTTT.

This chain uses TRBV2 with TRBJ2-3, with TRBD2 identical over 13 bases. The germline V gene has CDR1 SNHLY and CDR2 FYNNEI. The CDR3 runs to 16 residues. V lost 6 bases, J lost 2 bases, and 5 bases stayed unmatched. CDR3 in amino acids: CASRDGTSGVTDTQYF. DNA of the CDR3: TGTGCCAGCAGAGACGGGACTAGCGGGGTCACAGATACGCAGTATTTT.

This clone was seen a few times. The CDR3: CASTHYRLTAGELFF. DNA for the CDR3: TGTGCCAGCACGCACTACAGGTTAACAGCCGGGGAGCTGTTTTTT. The chain has TRBV7-8 and TRBJ2-2; perhaps TRBD1 as D (5 bases). The CDR3 has 15 amino acids. Germline-derived CDR1 and CDR2 are SGHVS and FQNEAQ. Trimming pared 7 bases from V and 6 bases from J, leaving 18 bases between.

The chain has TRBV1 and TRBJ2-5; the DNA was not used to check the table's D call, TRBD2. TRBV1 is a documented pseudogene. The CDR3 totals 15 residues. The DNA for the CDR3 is TGCACCAGCAGCCAAGAGCTGCCGGACTTAGAGACCCAGTACTTC. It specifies CTSSQELPDLETQYF.

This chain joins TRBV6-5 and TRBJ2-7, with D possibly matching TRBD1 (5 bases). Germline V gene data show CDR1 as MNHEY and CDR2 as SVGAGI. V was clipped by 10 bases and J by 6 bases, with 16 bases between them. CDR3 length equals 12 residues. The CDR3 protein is CATTGSGLEQYF. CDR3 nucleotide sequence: TGTGCCACTACAGGATCAGGGCTCGAGCAGTACTTC.

CDR3: CASSKRDYRSEQYF. CDR3 sequence (DNA): TGTGCCAGCAGCAAGCGGGACTACAGGTCCGAGCAGTACTTC. The chain has TRBV11-1 and TRBJ2-7; 7 nucleotides match TRBD2. J lost 6 bases, V lost 5 bases, and 10 bases had no gene match. The CDR3 loop spans 14 amino acids. CDR1 is SGHAT and CDR2 is FQDESV in the germline V gene (reference sequence).

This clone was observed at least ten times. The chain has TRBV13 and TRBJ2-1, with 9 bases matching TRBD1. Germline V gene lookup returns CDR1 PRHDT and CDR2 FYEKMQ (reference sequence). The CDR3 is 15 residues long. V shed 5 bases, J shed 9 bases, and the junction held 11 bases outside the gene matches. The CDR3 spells CASSIEGQGTSEQFF. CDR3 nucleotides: TGTGCCAGCAGCATTGAGGGACAGGGCACAAGTGAGCAGTTCTTC.

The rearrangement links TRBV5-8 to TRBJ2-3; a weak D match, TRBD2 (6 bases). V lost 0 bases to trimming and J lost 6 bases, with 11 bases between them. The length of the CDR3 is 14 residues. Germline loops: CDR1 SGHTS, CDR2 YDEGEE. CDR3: CASSLGGVKDTQYF. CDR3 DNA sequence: TGTGCCAGCAGCTTGGGCGGGGTCAAGGATACGCAGTATTTT.